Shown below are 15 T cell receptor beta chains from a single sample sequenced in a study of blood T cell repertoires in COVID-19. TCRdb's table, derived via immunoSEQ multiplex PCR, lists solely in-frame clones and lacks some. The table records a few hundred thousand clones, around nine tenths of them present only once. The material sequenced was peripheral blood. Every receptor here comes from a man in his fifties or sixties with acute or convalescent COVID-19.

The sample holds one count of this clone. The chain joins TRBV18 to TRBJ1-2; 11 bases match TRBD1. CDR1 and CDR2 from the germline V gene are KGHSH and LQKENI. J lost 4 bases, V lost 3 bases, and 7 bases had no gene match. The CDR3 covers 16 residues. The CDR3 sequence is CASSPGQGVDAYGYTF. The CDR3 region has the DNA TGTGCCAGCTCACCGGGACAGGGGGTGGATGCCTATGGCTACACCTTC.

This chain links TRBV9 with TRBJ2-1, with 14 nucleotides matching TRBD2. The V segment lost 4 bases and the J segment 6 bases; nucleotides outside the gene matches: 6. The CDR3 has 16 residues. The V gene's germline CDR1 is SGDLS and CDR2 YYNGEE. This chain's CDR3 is CASSTGLAGASNEQFF. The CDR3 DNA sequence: TGTGCCAGCAGCACGGGACTAGCGGGGGCTTCCAATGAGCAGTTCTTC.

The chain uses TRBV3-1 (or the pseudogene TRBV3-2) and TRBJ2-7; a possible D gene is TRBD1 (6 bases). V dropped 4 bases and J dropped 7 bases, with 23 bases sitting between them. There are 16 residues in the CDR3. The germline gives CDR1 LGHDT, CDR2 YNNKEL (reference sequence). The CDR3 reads CASSPREQGRPGEQYF. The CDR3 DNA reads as TGTGCCAGCAGCCCTAGGGAGCAGGGGCGTCCTGGGGAGCAGTACTTC.

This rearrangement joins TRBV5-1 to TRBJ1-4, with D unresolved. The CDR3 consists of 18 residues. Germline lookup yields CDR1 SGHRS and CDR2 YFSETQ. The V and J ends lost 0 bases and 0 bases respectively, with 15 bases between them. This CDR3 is CASSLGQAPSATNEKLFF. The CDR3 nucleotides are TGCGCCAGCAGCTTGGGGCAGGCGCCCTCTGCAACTAATGAAAAACTGTTTTTT.

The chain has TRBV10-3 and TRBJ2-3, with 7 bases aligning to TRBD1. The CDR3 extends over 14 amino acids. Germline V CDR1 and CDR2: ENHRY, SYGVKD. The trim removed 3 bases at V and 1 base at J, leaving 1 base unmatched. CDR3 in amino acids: CAISDTGGTDTQYF. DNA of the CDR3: TGTGCCATCAGTGACACAGGGGGCACAGATACGCAGTATTTT.

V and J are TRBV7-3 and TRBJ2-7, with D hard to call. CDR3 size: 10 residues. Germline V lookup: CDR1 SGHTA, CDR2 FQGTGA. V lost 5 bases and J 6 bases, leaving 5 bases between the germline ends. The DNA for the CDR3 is TGTGCCAGCAGCGTTCGCGAGCAGTACTTC. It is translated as CASSVREQYF.

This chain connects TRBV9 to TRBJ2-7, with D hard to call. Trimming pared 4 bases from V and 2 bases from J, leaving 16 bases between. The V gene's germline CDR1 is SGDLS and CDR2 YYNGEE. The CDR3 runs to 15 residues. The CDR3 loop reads CASSPSLSFPYEQYF. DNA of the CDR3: TGTGCCAGCAGCCCCTCCCTTAGCTTTCCCTACGAGCAGTACTTC.

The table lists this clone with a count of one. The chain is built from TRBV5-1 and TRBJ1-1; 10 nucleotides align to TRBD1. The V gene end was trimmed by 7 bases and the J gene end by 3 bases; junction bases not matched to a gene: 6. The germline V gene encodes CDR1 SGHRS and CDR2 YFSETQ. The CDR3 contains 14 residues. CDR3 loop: CASRQGAGDTEAFF. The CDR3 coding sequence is TGCGCCAGCCGACAGGGGGCAGGAGACACTGAAGCTTTCTTT.

CDR3 protein: CASSLPRVSRGGETQYF. DNA for the CDR3: TGTGCCAGCAGCCTCCCCAGGGTGTCTCGGGGGGGAGAGACCCAGTACTTC. The V gene is TRBV7-9, the J gene TRBJ2-5; 8 bases fit TRBD2. The CDR3 is made up of 17 amino acids. The ends lost 5 bases at V and 4 bases at J; junction bases unmatched: 15. The germline V gene encodes CDR1 SEHNR and CDR2 FQNEAQ (reference sequence).

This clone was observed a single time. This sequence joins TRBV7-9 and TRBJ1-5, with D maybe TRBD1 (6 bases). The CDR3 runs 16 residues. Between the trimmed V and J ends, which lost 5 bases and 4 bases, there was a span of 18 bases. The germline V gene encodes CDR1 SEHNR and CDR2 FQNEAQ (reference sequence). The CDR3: CASSPGGVGVNQPQHF. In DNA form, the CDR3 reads TGTGCCAGCAGCCCTGGGGGCGTGGGAGTGAATCAGCCCCAGCATTTT.

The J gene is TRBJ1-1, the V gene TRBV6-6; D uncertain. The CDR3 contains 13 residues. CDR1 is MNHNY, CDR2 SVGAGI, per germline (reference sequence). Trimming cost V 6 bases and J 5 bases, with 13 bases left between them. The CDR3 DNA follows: TGTGCCAGCAGAAACATAGCTATAACTGAAGCTTTCTTT. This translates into CASRNIAITEAFF.

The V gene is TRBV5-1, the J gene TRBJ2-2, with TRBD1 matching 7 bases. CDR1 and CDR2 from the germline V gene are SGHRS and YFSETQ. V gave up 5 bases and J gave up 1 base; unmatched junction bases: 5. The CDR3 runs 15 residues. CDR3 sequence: CASRHTGENTGELFF. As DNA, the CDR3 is TGCGCCAGCAGGCATACAGGGGAGAACACCGGGGAGCTGTTTTTT.

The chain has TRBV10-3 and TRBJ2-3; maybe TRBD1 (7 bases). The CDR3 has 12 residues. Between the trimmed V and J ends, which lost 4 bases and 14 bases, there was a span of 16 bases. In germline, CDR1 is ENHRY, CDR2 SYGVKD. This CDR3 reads CAISAPRGEPYF. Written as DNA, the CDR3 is TGTGCCATCAGTGCCCCCAGGGGGGAACCGTATTTT.

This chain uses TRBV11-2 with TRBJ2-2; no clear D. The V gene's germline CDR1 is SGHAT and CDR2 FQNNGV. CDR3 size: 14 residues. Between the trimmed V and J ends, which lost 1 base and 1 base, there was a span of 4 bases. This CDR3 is CASSLVQNTGELFF. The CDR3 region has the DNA TGTGCCAGCAGCTTAGTACAGAACACCGGGGAGCTGTTTTTT.

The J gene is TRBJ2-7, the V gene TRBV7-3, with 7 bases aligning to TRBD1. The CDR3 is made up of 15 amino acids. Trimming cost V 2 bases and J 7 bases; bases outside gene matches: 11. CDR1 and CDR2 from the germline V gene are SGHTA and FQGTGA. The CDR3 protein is CASSLGQVGFAEQYF. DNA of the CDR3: TGTGCCAGCAGCTTAGGACAGGTCGGTTTTGCGGAGCAGTACTTC. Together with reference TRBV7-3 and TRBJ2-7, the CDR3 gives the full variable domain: GAGVSQTPSNKVTEKGKYVELRCDPISGHTALYWYRQSLGQGPEFLIYFQGTGAADDSGLPNDRFFAVRPEGSVSTLKIQRTERGDSAVYLCASSLGQVGFAEQYFGPGTRLTVT.